This T cell receptor (beta chain) was identified during a study of graft-versus-host responses after intestinal transplantation (dated by TCRdb to the early 2020s). General notes on the study: Multivisceral, liver-intestinal, or isolated intestinal transplants were received by the recipients. Every recipient was given anti-thymocyte globulin induction, then maintenance tacrolimus and steroids for approximately 3 years. Graft-versus-host and host-versus-graft alloreactive T cell clones were tracked in the graft, circulation and bone marrow after intestinal transplantation using bulk TCR-beta CDR3 sequencing. To identify alloreactive clones, pre-transplant mixed lymphocyte reaction products were sequenced and compared with unstimulated pre-transplant donor and recipient T cells. The cohort enrolled under 25 intestinal transplant recipients including one retransplant, and 3 patients lacking pretransplant specimens were excluded. A peak of at least 4% donor T cells among recipient peripheral blood mononuclear cells was the definition used for donor T cell macrochimerism. Rather than being sequenced by the commercial service, samples from three later patients were sequenced in-house on an Illumina MiSeq and processed with MiXCR. Beyond this particular receptor, the publication reports: GvH clones turned up in recipient bone marrow, with some appearing earlier in ileal mucosa or blood, a pattern consistent with an intestinal mucosal origin. Peak levels of circulating GvH clones were associated with declines in HvG clones early after transplant. In patients with donor T cell macrochimerism, the allografts had high GvH to HvG T cell clonal ratios. The relatively low number and heterogeneity of intestinal transplant patients limited the conclusions.

Trimming takes 0 bases from V and 4 bases from J, and the germline ends sit 7 bases apart. For CDR1 and CDR2, the germline V gene (reference sequence) lists LNHNV and YYDKDF. The CDR3 numbers 13 residues from cysteine through phenylalanine. Only the CDR3 portion is preserved as DNA: 39 bases, with reading frame beginning at the first base. Notes on this clone: No antigen is known for it. No base quality information exists; no much larger clone differs at one position.

The library came from the immunoSEQ multiplex PCR assay. High-throughput TCR-beta CDR3 sequencing of genomic DNA from most patients was performed by Adaptive Biotechnologies. As for how the authors treated the data: TCR sequencing data were retrieved from Adaptive's ImmunoSEQ software for more than 15 patients, whereas three other patients were processed with MiXCR and VDJtools. CDR3 nucleotide sequences shared between donor and recipient were removed because the origin of such sequences could not be assigned. To be classed as alloreactive, a clone needed at least 2-fold expansion over unstimulated cells and a minimum CFSE-low frequency of 0.002% (template counts) or 0.001% (read counts). Clones were considered mappable if detected in sequenced pre-transplant spleen, lymph node, or MLR CFSE-low populations of the donor or recipient. Cumulative frequency of alloreactive clones was calculated as a percentage of all sequences weighted by copy number. TCRdb retrieved this table from immuneACCESS and kept in-frame rearrangements only. Not all clones are present; in checked studies, unresolved V genes account for under half, and no reason is known for the remainder. That table furnishes V, J and clone size, whereas the DNA furnished D and trimming. The sample data list tens of thousands of clones, and roughly 91% of these were observed just once. Clones ranked in the top ten supply under 7.5% of the sample.

Blood samples were collected up to 4 times in the first month after transplant and then at least monthly when available. The TCR comes from a human patient who received an intestinal transplant, so some T cells may come from the graft donor. Rearrangement joined TRBV15 to TRBJ2-7; the D gene lacks a confident call. Here the sequenced sample was PBMCs, taken about 790 days after a first intestinal transplant, on the day of a second. The sequence in DNA is TGTGCCACCAGCAGAGATCACGGGTACGAGCAGTACTTC. Its amino acids are CATSRDHGYEQYF.